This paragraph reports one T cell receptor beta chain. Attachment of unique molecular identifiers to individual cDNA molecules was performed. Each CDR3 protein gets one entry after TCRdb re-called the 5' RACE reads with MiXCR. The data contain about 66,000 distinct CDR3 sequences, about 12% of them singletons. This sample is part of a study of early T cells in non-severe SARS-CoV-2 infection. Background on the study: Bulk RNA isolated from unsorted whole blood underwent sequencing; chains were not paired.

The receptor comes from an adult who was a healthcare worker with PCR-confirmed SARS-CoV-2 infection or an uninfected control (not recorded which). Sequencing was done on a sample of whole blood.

CDR3 sequence (DNA): TGTGCCAGCAAGAGGGACGCAGAAACCGGGGAGCTGTTTTTT. This gives the protein CASKRDAETGELFF. V and J are TRBV2 and TRBJ2-2; perhaps D is TRBD1 or TRBD2 (5 bases each). V gave up 7 bases and J gave up 5 bases, with 14 bases separating them. Germline V gene sequence: CDR1 SNHLY, CDR2 FYNNEI. The CDR3 totals 14 residues. Complete variable domain (other parts from reference TRBV2 and TRBJ2-2): EPEVTQTPSHQVTQMGQEVILRCVPISNHLYFYWYRQILGQKVEFLVSFYNNEISEKSEIFDDQFSVERPDGSNFTLKIRSTKLEDSAMYFCASKRDAETGELFFGEGSRLTVL.